This entry concerns a single T cell receptor (beta chain). The record originates from a study of identical twins. CDR3 length: 16 amino acids. From germline, CDR1 is SNHLY and CDR2 FYNNEI. With 5 bases clipped from V and 2 bases from J, the junction kept 8 bases outside the gene matches. TCRdb re-called the 5' RACE reads through MiXCR, storing one row per CDR3 protein. The repertoire holds roughly 250,000 distinct CDR3 sequences, with 6% to 8.5% as singletons. The same specimen was also included in a second study, on yellow fever vaccine responses in identical twins.

What was sequenced was CD8+ T cells sorted from blood. The genes are TRBV2 and TRBJ2-1, with 8 nucleotides matching TRBD2. The receptor was isolated from a young woman in good health. CDR3 sequence reads: CASSQLAGLPYNEQFF. The CDR3 DNA reads TGTGCCAGCAGTCAGCTAGCGGGCTTACCCTACAATGAGCAGTTCTTC. The entire variable domain, with the rest obtained from reference TRBV2 and TRBJ2-1, is as follows: EPEVTQTPSHQVTQMGQEVILRCVPISNHLYFYWYRQILGQKVEFLVSFYNNEISEKSEIFDDQFSVERPDGSNFTLKIRSTKLEDSAMYFCASSQLAGLPYNEQFFGPGTRLTVL.